This T cell receptor beta chain was documented in a study of identical twins. General observations from the study: The more abundant beta clonotypes in cord blood had fewer insertions, and memory repertoires did not show this. Recombination models fit unrelated individuals' TCR alpha sharing but underestimated twins'. Shared out-of-frame alpha sequences (those common to twins) showed excess low generation probability.

This clonotype appeared many times. Its cognate antigen is unknown. Template switching introduced a universal primer site, and the cDNA bore unique molecular identifiers. TCRdb re-analysed the 5' RACE reads in MiXCR, keeping a single row per CDR3 protein. The sample has fewer than 350,000 distinct CDR3 sequences; under 9.5% are singletons. CDR1 and CDR2 from the germline V gene are SGHDT and YYEEEE. The J segment lost 5 bases and the V segment lost 4 bases, leaving 8 bases of the junction unmatched. The CDR3 is made up of 16 amino acids. This same sample was also part of a study on yellow fever vaccine responses in identical twins.

The clonotype was recovered from a woman aged 18-29 years in good health. The sequenced sample was memory (CD45RO+) T cells sorted from blood. The chain uses TRBV5-6 and TRBJ2-3, with 12 bases fitting TRBD2. The CDR3 protein is CASSRASGRAVDTQYF. The CDR3 DNA follows: TGTGCCAGCAGCCGTGCTAGCGGGAGGGCCGTAGATACGCAGTATTTT.